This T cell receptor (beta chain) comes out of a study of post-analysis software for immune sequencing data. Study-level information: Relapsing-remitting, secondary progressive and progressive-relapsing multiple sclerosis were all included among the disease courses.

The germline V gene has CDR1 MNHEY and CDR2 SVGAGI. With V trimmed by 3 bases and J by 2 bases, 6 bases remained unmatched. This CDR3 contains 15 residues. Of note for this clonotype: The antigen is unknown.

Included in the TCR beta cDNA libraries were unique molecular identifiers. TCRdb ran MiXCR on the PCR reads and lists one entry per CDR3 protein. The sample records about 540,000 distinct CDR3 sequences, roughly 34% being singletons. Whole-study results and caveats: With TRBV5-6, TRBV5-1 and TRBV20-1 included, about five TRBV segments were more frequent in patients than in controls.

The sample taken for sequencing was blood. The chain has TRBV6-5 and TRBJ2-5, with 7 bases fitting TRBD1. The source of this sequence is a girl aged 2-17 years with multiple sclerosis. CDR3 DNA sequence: TGTGCCAGCAGTTATGTAGGGGGCCTTCAAGAGACCCAGTACTTC. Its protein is CASSYVGGLQETQYF.